These 6 T cell receptor beta chains share one sample of origin, sequenced in a study of cytomegalovirus exposure and HLA in healthy donors. The PCR employed 60 Vbeta primers together with 13 Jbeta primers. Data came from immunoSEQ multiplex PCR; TCRdb stores just in-frame clones and leaves some out. Among about 120,000 clones listed, 60% to 85% were seen once. Sequencing was done on a sample of PBMCs. These receptors originate from a woman between 40 and 50 years old in good health and CMV-seronegative.

This rearrangement joins TRBV11-2 to TRBJ2-1, with 9 bases identical to TRBD2. The junction had 9 bases not matched to a gene; V was cut back by 3 bases and J by 9 bases. Germline V gives CDR1 SGHAT, CDR2 FQNNGV. The CDR3 contains 15 residues. CDR3 sequence: CASSFLAGDMAEQFF. The CDR3 nucleotides read TGTGCCAGCAGCTTCTTAGCGGGAGATATGGCTGAGCAGTTCTTC.

This chain connects TRBV7-2 to TRBJ2-3; no clear D gene. Germline loops: CDR1 SGHTA, CDR2 FQGNSA. CDR3 length: 14 residues. Trimming shortened V by 3 bases and J by 2 bases, and 9 bases separated the two germline ends. The CDR3 coding sequence is TGTGCCAGCAGCTTTTCACCGGTCACAGATACGCAGTATTTT. It codes for CASSFSPVTDTQYF.

A remark on this clone: Other DNA variants within this sample encode the same CDR3. The chain employs TRBV29-1 and TRBJ1-1; TRBD1 agrees at 7 bases. After removal of 3 bases from V and 0 bases from J, the junction contained 1 base not matched to a gene. CDR3 length: 13 amino acids. Germline lookup yields CDR1 SQVTM and CDR2 ANQGSEA. The CDR3 nucleotides are TGCAGCGTTGAGACAGGGATGAACACTGAAGCTTTCTTT. Residues: CSVETGMNTEAFF. Full variable domain (remainder filled in from reference TRBV29-1 and TRBJ1-1): SAVISQKPSRDICQRGTSLTIQCQVDSQVTMMFWYRQQPGQSLTLIATANQGSEATYESGFVIDKFPISRPNLTFSTLTVSNMSPEDSSIYLCSVETGMNTEAFFGQGTRLTVV.

This rearrangement joins TRBV5-1 to TRBJ1-4; D ambiguous. Per germline, CDR1 SGHRS and CDR2 YFSETQ. CDR3 length: 14 amino acids. With 4 bases removed from V and 7 bases from J, the gap between germline ends came to 14 bases. The CDR3 region is CASSPAGLAEKLFF. The CDR3 DNA reads as TGCGCCAGCAGCCCCGCTGGGTTAGCTGAAAAACTGTTTTTT.

The chain recombines TRBV7-2 with TRBJ2-1; 11 bases are a match to TRBD2. The germline CDR1 and CDR2 sequences are SGHTA and FQGNSA. Losses at the gene ends were 5 bases for V and 4 bases for J; bases not matched to a gene: 7. The CDR3 is 16 amino acids. CDR3 residues: CASSPSGTSGYNEQFF. CDR3 coding DNA: TGTGCCAGCAGCCCTAGCGGGACTAGCGGTTACAATGAGCAGTTCTTC.

V usage is TRBV7-9 and J usage is TRBJ2-1, with a possible D match to TRBD1 (7 bases). The CDR3 spans 15 residues. Germline-derived CDR1 and CDR2 are SEHNR and FQNEAQ (reference sequence). The V gene lost 4 bases and the J gene lost 4 bases, with 14 bases spanning the gap. The CDR3 DNA sequence: TGTGCCAGCAGCTCTACTCCAGGGGGGTACAATGAGCAGTTCTTC. It yields the protein CASSSTPGGYNEQFF.